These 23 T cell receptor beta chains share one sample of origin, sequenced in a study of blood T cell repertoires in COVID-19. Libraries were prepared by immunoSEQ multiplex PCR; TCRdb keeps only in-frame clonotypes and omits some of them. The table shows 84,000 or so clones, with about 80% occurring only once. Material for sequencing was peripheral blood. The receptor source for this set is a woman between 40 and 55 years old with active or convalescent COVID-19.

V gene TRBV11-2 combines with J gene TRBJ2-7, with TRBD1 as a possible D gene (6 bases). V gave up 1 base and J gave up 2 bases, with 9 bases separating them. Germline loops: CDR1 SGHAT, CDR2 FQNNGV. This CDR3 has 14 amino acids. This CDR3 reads CASSLAQGTYEQYF. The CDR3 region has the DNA TGTGCCAGCAGCTTAGCCCAGGGGACCTACGAGCAGTACTTC.

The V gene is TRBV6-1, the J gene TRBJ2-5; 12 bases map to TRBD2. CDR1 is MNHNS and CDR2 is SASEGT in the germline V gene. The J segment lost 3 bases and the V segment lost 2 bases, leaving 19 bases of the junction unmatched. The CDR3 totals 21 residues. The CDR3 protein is CASSERGGTSGQSRSKETQYF. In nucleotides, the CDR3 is TGTGCCAGCAGTGAAAGAGGGGGGACTAGCGGGCAATCGAGGTCCAAAGAGACCCAGTACTTC.

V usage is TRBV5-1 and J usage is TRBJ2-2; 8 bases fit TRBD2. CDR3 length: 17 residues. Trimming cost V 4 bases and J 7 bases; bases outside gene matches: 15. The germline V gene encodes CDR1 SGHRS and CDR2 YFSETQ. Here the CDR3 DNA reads TGCGCCAGCAGCACAATGACCAGCGGGAGAACCGTCGGGGAGCTGTTTTTT. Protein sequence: CASSTMTSGRTVGELFF.

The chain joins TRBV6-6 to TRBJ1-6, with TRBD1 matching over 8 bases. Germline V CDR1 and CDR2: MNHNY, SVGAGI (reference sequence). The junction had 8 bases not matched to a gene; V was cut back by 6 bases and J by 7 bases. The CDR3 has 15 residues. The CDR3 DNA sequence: TGTGCCAGCAGACCCCCGGGACAGGAAAATTCACCCCTCCACTTT. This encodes CASRPPGQENSPLHF.

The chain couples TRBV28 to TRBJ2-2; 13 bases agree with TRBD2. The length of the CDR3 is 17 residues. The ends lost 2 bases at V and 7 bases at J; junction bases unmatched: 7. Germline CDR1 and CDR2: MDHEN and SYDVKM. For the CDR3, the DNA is TGTGCCAGCAGTTTACCCCGGACTAGCGGGAGTGGCGGGGAGCTGTTTTTT. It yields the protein CASSLPRTSGSGGELFF.

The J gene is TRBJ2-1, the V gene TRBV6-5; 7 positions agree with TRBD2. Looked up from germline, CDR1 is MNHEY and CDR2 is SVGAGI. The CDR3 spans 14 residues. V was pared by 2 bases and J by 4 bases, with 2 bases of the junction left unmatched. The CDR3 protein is CASSYASGYNEQFF. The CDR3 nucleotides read TGTGCCAGCAGTTACGCTAGCGGTTACAATGAGCAGTTCTTC.

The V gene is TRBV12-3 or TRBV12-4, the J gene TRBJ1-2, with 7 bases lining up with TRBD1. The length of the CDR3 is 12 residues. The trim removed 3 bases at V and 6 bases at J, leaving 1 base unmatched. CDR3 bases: TGTGCCAGCAGTTTTACAGGGGATGGCTACACCTTC. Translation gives CASSFTGDGYTF.

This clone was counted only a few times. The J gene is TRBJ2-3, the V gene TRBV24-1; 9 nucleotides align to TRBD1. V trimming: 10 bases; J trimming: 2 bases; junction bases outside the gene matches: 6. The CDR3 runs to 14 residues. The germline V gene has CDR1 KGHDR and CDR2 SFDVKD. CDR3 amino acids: CATADRGPTDTQYF. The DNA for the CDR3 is TGTGCCACAGCGGACAGGGGCCCCACAGATACGCAGTATTTT.

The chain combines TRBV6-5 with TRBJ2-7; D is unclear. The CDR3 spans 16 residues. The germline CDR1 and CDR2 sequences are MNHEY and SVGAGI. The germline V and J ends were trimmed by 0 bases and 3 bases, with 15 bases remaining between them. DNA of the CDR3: TGTGCCAGCAGTTACTCGCACTCCATACCAAGCTACGAGCAGTACTTC. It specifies CASSYSHSIPSYEQYF.

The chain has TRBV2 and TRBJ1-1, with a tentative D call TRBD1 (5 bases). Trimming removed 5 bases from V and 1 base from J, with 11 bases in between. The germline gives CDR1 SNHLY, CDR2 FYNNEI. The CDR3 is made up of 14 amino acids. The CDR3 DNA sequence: TGTGCCAGCAGTAGGGGCAGAACGAACACTGAAGCTTTCTTT. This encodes CASSRGRTNTEAFF. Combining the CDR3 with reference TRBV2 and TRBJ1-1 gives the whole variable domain EPEVTQTPSHQVTQMGQEVILRCVPISNHLYFYWYRQILGQKVEFLVSFYNNEISEKSEIFDDQFSVERPDGSNFTLKIRSTKLEDSAMYFCASSRGRTNTEAFFGQGTRLTVV.

The CDR3 sequence is CAISGGTGAYEQYF. In nucleotides, the CDR3 is TGTGCCATCAGTGGGGGAACAGGGGCCTACGAGCAGTACTTC. This chain uses TRBV10-3 with TRBJ2-7, with TRBD1 identical over 7 bases. The J segment lost 2 bases and the V segment lost 4 bases, leaving 5 bases of the junction unmatched. The CDR3 contains 14 residues. CDR1 and CDR2 from the germline V gene are ENHRY and SYGVKD.

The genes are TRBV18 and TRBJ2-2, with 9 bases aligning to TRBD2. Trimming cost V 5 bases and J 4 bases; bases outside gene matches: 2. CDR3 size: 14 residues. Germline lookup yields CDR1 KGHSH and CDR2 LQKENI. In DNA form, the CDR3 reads TGTGCCAGCTCAGCGGGAGGGTTCACCGGGGAGCTGTTTTTT. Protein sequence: CASSAGGFTGELFF.

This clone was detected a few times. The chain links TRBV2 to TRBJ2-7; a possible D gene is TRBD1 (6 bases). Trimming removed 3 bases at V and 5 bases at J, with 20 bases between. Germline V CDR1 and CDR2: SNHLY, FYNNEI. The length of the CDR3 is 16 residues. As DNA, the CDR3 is TGTGCCAGCAGTGACCCAGGACAGCGTAATCGGAACGAGCAGTACTTC. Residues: CASSDPGQRNRNEQYF.

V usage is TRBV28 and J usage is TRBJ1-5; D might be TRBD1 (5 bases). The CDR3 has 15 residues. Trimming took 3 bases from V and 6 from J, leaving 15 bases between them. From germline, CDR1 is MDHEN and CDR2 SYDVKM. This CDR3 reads CASSLGGNRFQPQHF. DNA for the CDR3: TGTGCCAGCAGTTTGGGGGGAAACAGGTTTCAGCCCCAGCATTTT.

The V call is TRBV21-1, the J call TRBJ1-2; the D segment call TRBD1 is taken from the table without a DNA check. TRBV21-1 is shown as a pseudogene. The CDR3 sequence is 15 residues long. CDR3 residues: CASSKQGQGAGGYTF. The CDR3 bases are TGTGCCAGCAGCAAACAGGGACAGGGGGCCGGCGGCTACACCTTC.

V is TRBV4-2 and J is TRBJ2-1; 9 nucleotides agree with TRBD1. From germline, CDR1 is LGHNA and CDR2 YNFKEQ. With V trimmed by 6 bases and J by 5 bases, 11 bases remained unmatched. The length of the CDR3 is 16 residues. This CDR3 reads CASSRKEGQGNNEQFF. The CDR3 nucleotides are TGTGCCAGCAGTCGAAAAGAGGGACAGGGTAACAATGAGCAGTTCTTC.

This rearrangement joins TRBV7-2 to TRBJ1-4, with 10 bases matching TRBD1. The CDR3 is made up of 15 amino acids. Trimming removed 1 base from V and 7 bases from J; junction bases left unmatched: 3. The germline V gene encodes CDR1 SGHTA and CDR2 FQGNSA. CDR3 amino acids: CASSLGGQGSEKLFF. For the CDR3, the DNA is TGTGCCAGCAGCTTAGGGGGACAGGGGAGTGAAAAACTGTTTTTT.

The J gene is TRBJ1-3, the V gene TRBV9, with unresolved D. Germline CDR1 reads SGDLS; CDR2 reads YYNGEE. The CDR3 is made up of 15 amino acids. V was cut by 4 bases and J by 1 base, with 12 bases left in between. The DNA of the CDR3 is TGTGCCAGCAGCCCGGGGATGATTTCTGGAAACACCATATATTTT. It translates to CASSPGMISGNTIYF.

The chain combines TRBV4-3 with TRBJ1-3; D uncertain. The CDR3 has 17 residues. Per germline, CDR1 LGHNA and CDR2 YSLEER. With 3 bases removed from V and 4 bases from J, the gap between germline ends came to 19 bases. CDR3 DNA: TGCGCCAGCAGCCATGGACTAGACCTTCCGGGGGGAAACACCATATATTTT. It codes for CASSHGLDLPGGNTIYF.

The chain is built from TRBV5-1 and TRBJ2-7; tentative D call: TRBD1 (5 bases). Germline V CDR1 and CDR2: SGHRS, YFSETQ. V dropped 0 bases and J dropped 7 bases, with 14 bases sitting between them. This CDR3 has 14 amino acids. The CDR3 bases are TGCGCCAGCAGCTTGGGAGAGGTAGGGGCAGAGCAGTACTTC. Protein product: CASSLGEVGAEQYF.

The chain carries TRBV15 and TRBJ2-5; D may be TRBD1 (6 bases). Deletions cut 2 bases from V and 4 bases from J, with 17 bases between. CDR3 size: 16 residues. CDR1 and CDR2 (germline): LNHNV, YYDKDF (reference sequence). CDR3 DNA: TGTGCCACCAGCAGAATCTATACAGGGCGTCGAGAGACCCAGTACTTC. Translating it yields CATSRIYTGRRETQYF.

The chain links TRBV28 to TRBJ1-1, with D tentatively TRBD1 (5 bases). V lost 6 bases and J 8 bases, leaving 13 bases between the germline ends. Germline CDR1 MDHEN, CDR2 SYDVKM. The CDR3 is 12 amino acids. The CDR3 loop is CASSPWGREAFF. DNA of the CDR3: TGTGCCAGCAGCCCCTGGGGCAGGGAAGCTTTCTTT.

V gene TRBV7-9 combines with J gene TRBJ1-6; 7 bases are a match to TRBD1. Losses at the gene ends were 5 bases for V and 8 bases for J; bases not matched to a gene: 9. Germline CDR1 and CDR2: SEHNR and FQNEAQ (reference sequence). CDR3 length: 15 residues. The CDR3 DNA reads TGTGCCAGCAGCAGACAGGGTCCCGCGGATTCACCCCTCCACTTT. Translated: CASSRQGPADSPLHF.